This entry features one T cell receptor (beta chain) sequence. Its antigen is not identified. Germline CDR1 is MNHEY and CDR2 is SMNVEV (reference sequence). Trimming took off 3 bases at V and 5 bases at J, with 7 bases between the two ends. This CDR3 is built from 13 residues. This sample stems from a study of cytomegalovirus exposure and HLA in healthy donors. General study results and limits: Information on immune exposure was restricted to one variable (CMV serostatus). There were some V segments, including TRBV6-2 and TRBV6-3, excluded as indistinguishable.

A multiplex PCR was run with 60 Vbeta primers and 13 Jbeta primers. TCRdb's copy holds only in-frame clones and misses some; the assay was immunoSEQ multiplex PCR. The sample yields 160,000 or so clones, about 85% seen once. The sequenced material came from PBMCs. The sequence was obtained from a male donor in good health and CMV-seropositive. The V and J genes are TRBV27 and TRBJ2-2, with D unclear. CDR3 region: CASSLWRTGELFF. In DNA, the CDR3 is TGTGCCAGCAGTTTGTGGAGAACCGGGGAGCTGTTTTTT.